These 14 T cell receptor beta chains share one sample of origin, sequenced in a study of tumor-infiltrating lymphocytes in primary liver carcinoma. Making TCR beta cDNA involved approximately 520 ng total RNA and a constant-region primer. ARM-PCR, slightly modified, supplied the TCR beta libraries through three nested multiplex PCR rounds. The first two PCR rounds used TRBV1-TRBV30 primers with a Cbeta primer, about 9 cycles each. TCRdb re-called the multiplex PCR reads with MiXCR, one entry per CDR3 protein. The repertoire includes some 190,000 distinct CDR3 sequences, 60% of them detected once, and 72% sits in the top ten. Germline DNA was also extracted, while the blood RNA originated from unsorted whole blood. The sequenced sample consisted of peripheral blood. These receptors were obtained from a man in his forties with primary liver carcinoma and hepatitis B virus infection.

As regards this clonotype: A junction end diverges from the germline sequence, so it may reflect a read error. This chain joins TRBV11-1 and TRBJ2-1, with 10 bases lining up with TRBD2. Per germline, CDR1 SGHAT and CDR2 FQDESV (reference sequence). The CDR3 consists of 16 residues. The chain's CDR3 is CGSSSQLAGPDNEQFF. For the CDR3, the DNA is TGTGGCAGCAGCTCCCAACTAGCGGGGCCAGACAATGAGCAGTTCTTC.

A word on this clonotype: No conserved phenylalanine or tryptophan is present at the end of the CDR3, so a read error is the likely explanation. The rearrangement uses TRBV29-1 and TRBJ1-2; the D gene is possibly TRBD1 (5 bases). V lost 6 bases and J 5 bases, leaving 10 bases between the germline ends. The CDR3 runs to 11 residues. The germline V gene encodes CDR1 SQVTM and CDR2 ANQGSEA. The CDR3 DNA follows: TGCAGCGTGGGGACTGGGTATGGCTACACCTCC. The encoded protein is CSVGTGYGYTS.

This clonotype was picked up one time. A much bigger clone sits one base away, suggesting this may be a read error. The chain employs TRBV4-1 and TRBJ1-1; weak D call: TRBD1 (5 bases). V lost 4 bases and J 5 bases, leaving 14 bases between the germline ends. The germline V gene encodes CDR1 MGHRA and CDR2 YSYEKL. This CDR3 is built from 14 residues. CDR3 sequence reads: CASSRVQGLTEAFF. The CDR3 DNA is TGCGCCAGCAGCCGAGTGCAGGGACTGACTGAAGCTTTCTTT.

This clonotype has a count of ten or more. The rearrangement links TRBV10-3 to TRBJ2-7, with D unclear. The CDR3 totals 12 residues. CDR1 and CDR2 from the germline V gene are ENHRY and SYGVKD. Trimming cost V 8 bases and J 4 bases, with 12 bases left between them. The CDR3 protein is CAIGIQLYEQYF. In DNA, the CDR3 is TGTGCCATCGGTATCCAATTATACGAGCAGTACTTC.

The rearrangement uses TRBV5-4 and TRBJ2-3, with a tentative D call TRBD2 (6 bases). V lost 7 bases and J 1 base, leaving 13 bases between the germline ends. The CDR3 is made up of 14 amino acids. CDR1 and CDR2 from the germline V gene are SGHNT and YYREEE (reference sequence). This CDR3 reads CASRRESGTDTQYF. CDR3 nucleotide sequence: TGTGCCAGCCGCCGGGAGAGTGGCACAGATACGCAGTATTTT. The complete variable domain, with remaining parts taken from reference TRBV5-4 and TRBJ2-3, reads ETGVTQSPTHLIKTRGQQVTLRCSSQSGHNTVSWYQQALGQGPQFIFQYYREEENGRGNFPPRFSGLQFPNYSSELNVNALELDDSALYLCASRRESGTDTQYFGPGTRLTVL.

This clonotype came up many times. The chain uses TRBV7-9 and TRBJ2-6; TRBD2 might be the D (5 bases). V gave up 7 bases and J gave up 0 bases, with 10 bases separating them. Germline CDR1 SEHNR, CDR2 FQNEAQ (reference sequence). The CDR3 loop spans 15 amino acids. The CDR3 DNA sequence: TGTGCCAGCACCGGGGAAGACTCTGGGGCCAACGTCCTGACTTTC. It encodes CASTGEDSGANVLTF.

This clonotype has at least ten counts. The CDR3 is CASSTDILYNEQFF. The CDR3, as DNA: TGTGCCAGCAGCACGGACATCCTATACAATGAGCAGTTCTTC. The chain joins TRBV11-2 to TRBJ2-1; a possible D gene is TRBD1 (5 bases). The CDR3 is 14 residues long. V lost 5 bases to trimming and J lost 4 bases, with 12 bases between them. CDR1 and CDR2 from the germline V gene are SGHAT and FQNNGV.

In this sample, this clonotype turned up a few times. A much bigger clone sits one base away, suggesting this may be a read error. The chain recombines TRBV7-8 with TRBJ2-1; TRBD2 agrees at 8 bases. The CDR3 totals 15 residues. Per the germline V gene, CDR1 is SGHVS and CDR2 is FQNEAQ. Trimming took 2 bases from V and 8 from J; bases not matched to a gene: 8. As DNA, the CDR3 is TGTGCCAGCAGCTTATTTGGACTAGCCGTCGATGAGCAGTTCTTC. Translating it yields CASSLFGLAVDEQFF.

V and J are TRBV11-2 and TRBJ1-1; tentatively, D is TRBD1 (5 bases). Germline V lookup: CDR1 SGHAT, CDR2 FQNNGV. This CDR3 is built from 14 residues. V lost 5 bases to trimming and J lost 8 bases, with 18 bases between them. CDR3 DNA sequence: TGTGCCAGCAGCCCCGGGGCACCTGAACGGGAAGCTTTCTTT. Translated, it gives CASSPGAPEREAFF.

Turning to this clonotype: Lacking the conserved final phenylalanine or tryptophan, this CDR3 likely reflects a read error. The gene calls are TRBV6-2 or TRBV6-3 and TRBJ2-7; 10 bases map to TRBD2. The CDR3 spans 16 residues. The trim removed 7 bases at V and 3 bases at J, leaving 12 bases unmatched. Germline V CDR1 and CDR2: MNHEY, SVGEGT. CDR3 sequence (DNA): TGTGCCAGCACTACCGGGGCCGGGACTAGCGACTACGAGCAGTACTCC. Protein product: CASTTGAGTSDYEQYS.

With respect to this clonotype: An end of the junction differs from the germline gene, which may be a read error. V and J are TRBV11-3 and TRBJ2-5, with TRBD2 identical over 7 bases. The CDR3 extends over 17 amino acids. The germline gives CDR1 SGHNT, CDR2 YENEEA. CDR3 amino acids: CVSSLENDSGPQETQYF. CDR3 DNA: TGTGTCAGCAGCTTAGAGAACGATAGCGGGCCCCAAGAGACACAGTACTTC. Full variable domain (rest looked up from reference TRBV11-3 and TRBJ2-5): EAGVVQSPRYKIIEKKQPVAFWCNPISGHNTLYWYLQNLGQGPELLIRYENEEAVDDSQLPKDRFSAERLKGVDSTLKIQPAELGDSAVYLCVSSLENDSGPQETQYFGPGTRLLVL.

Of note for this clonotype: A much larger clone lies one base from this, so it may be a read error. V is TRBV11-3 and J is TRBJ2-2, with 8 bases that match TRBD1. Trimming took 6 bases from V and 6 from J; bases not matched to a gene: 6. The CDR3 extends over 14 amino acids. From germline, CDR1 is SGHNT and CDR2 YENEEA. CDR3 sequence: CASSEDRGAGELFF. CDR3 nucleotides: TGTGCCAGCAGTGAAGACAGGGGCGCCGGGGAGCTGTTTTTT.

V is TRBV6-5 and J is TRBJ2-7, with D perhaps matching TRBD2 (5 bases). Trimming took off 6 bases at V and 2 bases at J, with 11 bases between the two ends. The CDR3 contains 13 residues. Germline values: CDR1 MNHEY, CDR2 SVGAGI. CDR3 DNA sequence: TGTGCCAGCAGAGCCTCCGGGGCCTACGAGCAGTACTTC. Amino acid sequence: CASRASGAYEQYF.

This clonotype was found once. This CDR3 fails to terminate in the conserved phenylalanine or tryptophan, so it likely reflects a read error. The DNA is left out, because the CDR3 cannot be placed on it with certainty; the CDR3 is given as TCRdb lists it. The genes are TRBV11-2 and TRBJ2-3. Germline loops: CDR1 SGHAT, CDR2 FQNNGV. The CDR3 spans 15 amino acids, including both terminal residues. CDR3: CASSLEGRSGDTRYS.